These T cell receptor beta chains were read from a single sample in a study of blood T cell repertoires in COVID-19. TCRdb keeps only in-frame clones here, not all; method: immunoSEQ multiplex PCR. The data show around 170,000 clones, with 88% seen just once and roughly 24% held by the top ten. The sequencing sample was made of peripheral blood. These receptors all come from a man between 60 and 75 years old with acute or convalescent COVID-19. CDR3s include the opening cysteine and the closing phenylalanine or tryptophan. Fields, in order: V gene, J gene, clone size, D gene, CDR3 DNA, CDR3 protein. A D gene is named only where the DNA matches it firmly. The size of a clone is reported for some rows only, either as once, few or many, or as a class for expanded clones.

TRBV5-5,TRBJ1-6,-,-,TGTGCCAGCAGTTTCCGGGATACCTTATATAATTCACCCCTCCACTTT,CASSFRDTLYNSPLHF
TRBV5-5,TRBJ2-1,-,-,TGTGCCAGCAGCCCCACAGTCTACAATGAGCAGTTCTTC,CASSPTVYNEQFF
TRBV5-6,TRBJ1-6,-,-,TGTGCCAGCAGCTTAGGGACACTGGATAATTCACCCCTCCACTTT,CASSLGTLDNSPLHF
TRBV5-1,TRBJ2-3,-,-,TGCGCCAGCAGCTGGGGCGTTAACGGTTTAGATACGCAGTATTTT,CASSWGVNGLDTQYF
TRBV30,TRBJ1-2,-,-,TGTGCCTGGAGGCAGGGGATCTATGGCTACACCTTC,CAWRQGIYGYTF
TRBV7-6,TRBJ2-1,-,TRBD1,TGTGCCAGCAGCTTAGAGACAGGGAGCAATGAGCAGTTCTTC,CASSLETGSNEQFF
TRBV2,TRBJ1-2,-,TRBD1,TGTGCCAGCAGTTACCCCGGGACAGGGAATGGCTACACCTTC,CASSYPGTGNGYTF
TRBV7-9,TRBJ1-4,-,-,TGTGCCAGCAGCTCAGGGGCAGGCAAAAATGAAAAACTGTTTTTT,CASSSGAGKNEKLFF
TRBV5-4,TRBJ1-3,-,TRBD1,TGTGCCAGCAGCCTGACAGGGCCGCTCTCTGGAAACACCATATATTTT,CASSLTGPLSGNTIYF
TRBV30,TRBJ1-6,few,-,TGTGCCACCACCCGGACAGCTTCCTGGACCTCCTATAATTCACCCCTCCACTTT,CATTRTASWTSYNSPLHF
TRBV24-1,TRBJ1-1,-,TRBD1,TGTGCCACCAGTGATACGACAGGGCCGAGCACTGAAGCTTTCTTT,CATSDTTGPSTEAFF
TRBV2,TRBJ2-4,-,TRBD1,TGTGCCAGCAGGGGACAGGGGGAAAACATTCAGTACTTC,CASRGQGENIQYF
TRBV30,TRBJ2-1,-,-,TGTGCCTCCGCTAGGAATGAGCAGTTCTTC,CASARNEQFF
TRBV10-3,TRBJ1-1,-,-,TGTGTCACCCAAGGGAACAGGGAGAGAGGCACTGAAGCTTTCTTT,CVTQGNRERGTEAFF
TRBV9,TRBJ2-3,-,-,TGTGCCAGCAGCGTAGAGGGGGGGGCAGATACGCAGTATTTT,CASSVEGGADTQYF
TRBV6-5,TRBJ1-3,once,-,TGTGCCAGCAGACAGGTTTCTGGAAACACCATATATTTT,CASRQVSGNTIYF
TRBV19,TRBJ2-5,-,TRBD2,TGTGCCAGTAGTATAGGGACTAGCGGGGCACTTCGGTACTTC,CASSIGTSGALRYF
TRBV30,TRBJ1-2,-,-,TGTGCCTGGAGTCTGGGGGGGGTGTATGGCTACACCTTC,CAWSLGGVYGYTF
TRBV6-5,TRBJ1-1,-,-,TGTGCCAGCAGTTCCCAAGCAGGGAAAGCTTTCTTT,CASSSQAGKAFF
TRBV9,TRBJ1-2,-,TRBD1,TGTGCCAGCAGCACACAGGGGCTCGGCTACACCTTC,CASSTQGLGYTF
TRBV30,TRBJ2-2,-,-,TGTGCCTGGTCGTCAGGGTTGAGCACCGGGGAGCTGTTTTTT,CAWSSGLSTGELFF
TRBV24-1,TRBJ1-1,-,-,TGTGCCACCAGTGTAGGCAGGTCAAACACTGAAGCTTTCTTT,CATSVGRSNTEAFF
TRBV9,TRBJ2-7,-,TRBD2,TGTGCCAGCAGCGTAGACGGGACTACAACCTACGAGCAGTACTTC,CASSVDGTTTYEQYF
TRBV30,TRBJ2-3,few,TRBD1,TGTGCCTTTGATCCTGGACAGGGTATCACAGATACGCAGTATTTT,CAFDPGQGITDTQYF
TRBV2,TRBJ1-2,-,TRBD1,TGTGCCAGCAGTGAGGGGACAGGGGGCCCCTATGGCTACACCTTC,CASSEGTGGPYGYTF
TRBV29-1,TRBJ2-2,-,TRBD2,TGCAGCCCTCGATTAGCGGGGACTAACACCGGGGAGCTGTTTTTT,CSPRLAGTNTGELFF
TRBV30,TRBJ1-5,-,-,TGTGCCTGGAGCCCGCAGTATAGCAATCAGCCCCAGCATTTT,CAWSPQYSNQPQHF
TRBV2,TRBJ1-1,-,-,TGTGCCAGCAGAGCTTACAGGGAGACTGAAGCTTTCTTT,CASRAYRETEAFF
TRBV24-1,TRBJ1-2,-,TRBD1,TGTGCCACCAGTGACCCCGGGACAGGGGGGGGCTACACCTTC,CATSDPGTGGGYTF
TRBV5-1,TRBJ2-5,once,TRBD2,TGCGCCAGCAGGGCACCTAGCGGGGGGGGCCAAGAGACCCAGTACTTC,CASRAPSGGGQETQYF
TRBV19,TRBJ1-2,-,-,TGTGCCAGTAAAGGCCAGGATGCGAGGGATACGGAAGGCTACACCTTC,CASKGQDARDTEGYTF
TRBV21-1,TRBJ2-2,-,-,TGTGCCAGCAGCACGAGTAGCGGGGGGGTTTCGAACACCGGGGAGCTGTTTTTT,CASSTSSGGVSNTGELFF
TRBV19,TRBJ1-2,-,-,TGTGCCAGTAGTATAGATCCCCGGGTCCTCGACTACACCTTC,CASSIDPRVLDYTF
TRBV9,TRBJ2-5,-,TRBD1,TGTGCCAGCAGCGTGCAACAGGGGCGGGAGACCCAGTACTTC,CASSVQQGRETQYF
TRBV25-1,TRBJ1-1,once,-,TGTGCCAGCAGTGATAACCCCCACCAGGGGTTCACTGAAGCTTTCTTT,CASSDNPHQGFTEAFF
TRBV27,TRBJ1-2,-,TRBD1,TGTGCCAGCAGTTTGGGGACAGGGGACTATGGCTACACCTTC,CASSLGTGDYGYTF
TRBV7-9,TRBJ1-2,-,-,TGTGCCAGCAGCCCTAGGAGAGACTATGGCTACACCTTC,CASSPRRDYGYTF
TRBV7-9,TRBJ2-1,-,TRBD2,TGTGCCAGCAGCTTCGGCGGGGGGCGGGAGCAGTTCTTC,CASSFGGGREQFF
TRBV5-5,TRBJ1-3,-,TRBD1,TGTGCCAGCAGCTTGCAGGGGGCAAACACCATATATTTT,CASSLQGANTIYF
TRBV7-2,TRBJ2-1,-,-,TGTGCCAGCAGCTTTGACTGGAGCTCCTACAATGAGCAGTTCTTC,CASSFDWSSYNEQFF
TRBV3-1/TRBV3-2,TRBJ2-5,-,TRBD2,TGTGCCAGCAGCCCTGGAGGGCGGGGGGACCGGGAGACCCAGTACTTC,CASSPGGRGDRETQYF